This is a list of T cell receptor beta chains from one sample in a study of shared clonotypes between healthy human individuals. Assay used: immunoSEQ multiplex PCR; TCRdb lists only in-frame clones, some missing. The sample holds around 990,000 clones, 70% to 80% seen once. Material for sequencing was memory CD4+ T cells from PBMCs. These receptor sequences come from a man aged 18-30 years in good health. Some clones in this sample may be carry-over from other donors' samples. CDR3s include the opening cysteine and the closing phenylalanine or tryptophan. The D gene is left open where the match is weak. The size field is filled for only some rows; it gives once, few, many or a size class.

V,size,D,J,DNA,CDR3
TRBV7-3,-,-,TRBJ2-5,TGTGCCAGCAGCTTATTCGGCCCAGGCTTTCAAGAGACCCAGTACTTC,CASSLFGPGFQETQYF
TRBV30,-,-,TRBJ1-5,TGTGCCTGGAGTGTAGGGGGGGGTCAGCCCCAGCATTTT,CAWSVGGGQPQHF
TRBV27,-,-,TRBJ2-3,TGTGCCAGCAGTCCGCTTGGGGGTACGCAGTATTTT,CASSPLGGTQYF
TRBV28,-,-,TRBJ2-4,TGTGCCAGCAGTTTATTTGGCGGGACGGCCAAAAACATTCAGTACTTC,CASSLFGGTAKNIQYF
TRBV15,-,-,TRBJ2-1,TGTGCCACCAGCAAAGACACGGCCTACAATGAGCAGTTCTTC,CATSKDTAYNEQFF
TRBV7-2,-,-,TRBJ2-2,TGTGCCAGCAGCTTACCGAGGGTGTGGTCCTCGAACACCGGGGAGCTGTTTTTT,CASSLPRVWSSNTGELFF
TRBV10-2,-,-,TRBJ1-3,TGCGCCAGCAGCCCCGGACAGACTCGTGGGGGAAACACCATATATTTT,CASSPGQTRGGNTIYF
TRBV9,-,TRBD2,TRBJ2-1,TGTGCCAGCAGCACTAGCGGCTCCTCCTACAATGAGCAGTTCTTC,CASSTSGSSYNEQFF
TRBV5-1,-,TRBD2,TRBJ2-1,TGCGCCAGCAGCTTGGAGGCCCTACTAGCGGGATATGAGCAGTTCTTC,CASSLEALLAGYEQFF
TRBV28,-,TRBD1,TRBJ2-2,TGTGCCGGGGGACAGGGGGTCACCGGGGAGCTGTTTTTT,CAGGQGVTGELFF
TRBV2,few,-,TRBJ1-1,TGTGCCAGCAGTGATCAGGGAAGGGACACTGAAGCTTTCTTT,CASSDQGRDTEAFF
TRBV10-3,-,-,TRBJ1-5,TGTGCCATCAGTGATGCAGGAGGCGGTTCTCCGAATCAGCCCCAGCATTTT,CAISDAGGGSPNQPQHF
TRBV28,-,-,TRBJ2-1,TGTGCCAGCAGTTTTTTTGGCGGGGACTACAATGAGCAGTTCTTC,CASSFFGGDYNEQFF
TRBV5-1,once,TRBD1,TRBJ1-2,TGCGCCAGCAGCATCCGGACAGGCGGGTTAGGTTCTAACTATGGCTACACCTTC,CASSIRTGGLGSNYGYTF
TRBV4-1,-,TRBD2,TRBJ2-7,TGCGCCAGCAGCCAAGATAAGGGACTAGGGGGTTACGAGCAGTACTTC,CASSQDKGLGGYEQYF
TRBV7-9,-,-,TRBJ2-2,TGTGCCAGCAGCCGATCGAAGGCTCAGGGGAACACCGGGGAGCTGTTTTTT,CASSRSKAQGNTGELFF
TRBV5-1,-,-,TRBJ2-3,TGCGCCAGCAGCTTGGCTCGGTCGCCAGCCTTGAGCACAGATACGCAGTATTTT,CASSLARSPALSTDTQYF
TRBV18,-,TRBD1,TRBJ2-7,TGTGCCAGCTCACCCACCGGACAGGGGGCTAACGAGCAGTACTTC,CASSPTGQGANEQYF
TRBV5-4,-,-,TRBJ2-7,TGTGCCAGCAGCTTGGTACCGGCGGGGGCGTCCTACGAGCAGTACTTC,CASSLVPAGASYEQYF
TRBV27,-,TRBD2,TRBJ2-7,TGTGCCAGCAGCTCCAATCGCGGGAGGGCCTCAGGTGGCGAGCAGTACTTC,CASSSNRGRASGGEQYF
TRBV5-1,-,TRBD2,TRBJ2-1,TGCGCCAGCAGCCTAGGGGAAGCGGGAGAAGGAAGCGGGATCTTC,CASSLGEAGEGSGIF
TRBV6-1,-,-,TRBJ1-4,TGTGCCAGCCGCCGCCGGGGGGGTGAAAAACTGTTTTTT,CASRRRGGEKLFF
TRBV18,-,-,TRBJ1-2,TGTGCCAGCTCACCAAGCCAAGAGGACTATGGCTACACCTTC,CASSPSQEDYGYTF
TRBV10-3,-,-,TRBJ2-2,TGTGCCATCAGTAGGGGCGCCGGGGAGCTGTTTTTT,CAISRGAGELFF
TRBV28,-,TRBD1,TRBJ1-5,TGTGCCAGCAGTGACCCGACAGGGGGTCGCAATCAGCCCCAGCATTTT,CASSDPTGGRNQPQHF
TRBV5-1,-,TRBD1,TRBJ2-3,TGCGCCAGCAGTCACCAACAGGGGTCAGGCACAGATACGCAGTATTTT,CASSHQQGSGTDTQYF
TRBV15,once,TRBD2,TRBJ2-5,TGTGCCACCAGCAGATATATCCCCCGGACTAGCGGGATCGGGGAGACCCAGTACTTC,CATSRYIPRTSGIGETQYF
TRBV11-1,few,-,TRBJ1-2,TGTGCCAGCAGCTCGGGAAGACTCTATGGCTACACCTTC,CASSSGRLYGYTF
TRBV9,-,-,TRBJ2-5,TGTGCCAGCAGCAAAGCAGGGTGGAATTTCGGGTCGGAGACCCAGTACTTC,CASSKAGWNFGSETQYF
TRBV7-3,-,-,TRBJ2-7,TGTGCCAGCAGCCCTTACGGAAGCGACTACGAGCAGTACTTC,CASSPYGSDYEQYF
TRBV28,-,-,TRBJ1-3,TGTGCCAGCAGTTCGGGCAGGGTTGGAAACACCATATATTTT,CASSSGRVGNTIYF
TRBV29-1,once,TRBD2,TRBJ2-7,TGCAGCGTTGAAGTTCTAGCGGGAGGGCACTACGAGCAGTACTTC,CSVEVLAGGHYEQYF
TRBV10-3,-,-,TRBJ1-1,TGTGCCATCAGTGTCTCTACGGTCTTGAACACTGAAGCTTTCTTT,CAISVSTVLNTEAFF
TRBV28,-,-,TRBJ2-7,TGTGCCAGCAGTTTGGTCGGTAGCTCCTACGAGCAGTACTTC,CASSLVGSSYEQYF
TRBV28,-,-,TRBJ1-2,TGTGCCAGCAGTCTTGCTAACTATGGCTACACCTTC,CASSLANYGYTF
TRBV18,-,-,TRBJ2-7,TGTGCCAGCTCACCACCGAGGACAGGGAGGGGCGAGCAGTACTTC,CASSPPRTGRGEQYF
TRBV5-1,-,-,TRBJ2-2,TGCGCCAGCAGCTTGTCGTGGAACACCGGGGAGCTGTTTTTT,CASSLSWNTGELFF
TRBV7-9,-,-,TRBJ2-1,TGTGCCAGCAGCTTATGGACGGAGCGAGCCGAGCAGTTCTTC,CASSLWTERAEQFF
TRBV29-1,few,-,TRBJ2-5,TGCAGCGCCCCCCTTCTGCCGACGGGAGAGACCCAGTACTTC,CSAPLLPTGETQYF
TRBV11-2,-,-,TRBJ2-7,TGTGCCAGCAGCTCATTTTTTGCCTACGAGCAGTACTTC,CASSSFFAYEQYF
TRBV18,-,-,TRBJ2-5,TGTGCCAGCTCACCACCTAACGGACAACAAGAGACCCAGTACTTC,CASSPPNGQQETQYF
TRBV12-5,-,TRBD2,TRBJ2-3,TGTGCTAGTGCTTTAGCGGGAGTCACAGATACGCAGTATTTT,CASALAGVTDTQYF
TRBV7-3,once,-,TRBJ2-7,TGTGCCAGCAGCCAAGACAGAGACTACGAGCAGTACTTC,CASSQDRDYEQYF
TRBV14,-,TRBD1,TRBJ2-2,TGTGCCAGCAGCCAAGGGAGGACAGGGGGCTCTGCCGGGGAGCTGTTTTTT,CASSQGRTGGSAGELFF
TRBV4-2,-,-,TRBJ2-2,TGTGCCAGCAGCCAAAAAAAACGTAGCGAAACCGGGGAGCTGTTTTTT,CASSQKKRSETGELFF
TRBV7-9,-,TRBD2,TRBJ2-3,TGTGCCAGCAGCTTAGCGTTGACTAGCGGGAGGGCTAGCACAGATACGCAGTATTTT,CASSLALTSGRASTDTQYF
TRBV2,-,-,TRBJ1-4,TGTGCCAGCAGTCGCGACCGAGCTAATGAAAAACTGTTTTTT,CASSRDRANEKLFF
TRBV9,once,TRBD1,TRBJ2-7,TGTGCCAGCAGCGTAGATCCCTTAGGACAGGGCGACGAGCAGTACTTC,CASSVDPLGQGDEQYF
TRBV30,-,TRBD1,TRBJ2-3,TGTGCCTGGAGTGGGGGACAGCCTACAGATACGCAGTATTTT,CAWSGGQPTDTQYF
TRBV5-1,-,TRBD1,TRBJ2-7,TGCGCCAGCAGCTCAGGGGACAGGGGGCGTGAGCAGTACTTC,CASSSGDRGREQYF
TRBV7-2,-,TRBD2,TRBJ2-3,TGTGCCAGCAGCTTGACTAGCGGGCCACGGAACTCTTTTTTT,CASSLTSGPRNSFF
TRBV20-1,few,-,TRBJ1-1,TGCAGTGCTTGTACAGGGTTTGAAGCTTTCTTT,CSACTGFEAFF
TRBV10-3,-,TRBD1,TRBJ2-3,TGTGCCATCAGTGGGACAGGGGTTCCAGATACGCAGTATTTT,CAISGTGVPDTQYF
TRBV5-4,-,-,TRBJ1-4,TGTGCCAGCAGCTTAGCAGGGTCAAATGAAAAACTGTTTTTT,CASSLAGSNEKLFF
TRBV7-6,-,TRBD2,TRBJ2-2,TGTGCCAGCAGCTTAGGTCGGGGGGCCGGGGAGCTGTTTTTT,CASSLGRGAGELFF
TRBV14,-,-,TRBJ1-4,TGTGCCAGCAGCCAAGTCGGCGAGGGGATCAGCGAAAAACTGTTTTTT,CASSQVGEGISEKLFF